These 10 T cell receptor beta chains were sequenced from one sample in a study of cytomegalovirus exposure and HLA in healthy donors. Use of 60 Vbeta and 13 Jbeta primers characterized the PCR. The table came from immunoSEQ multiplex PCR; TCRdb's copy has only in-frame clones and leaves some out. The sample has 150,000 to 180,000 clones, approximately 69% seen once. Sequencing used PBMCs. The origin of the receptors is a man under 40 in good health and CMV-seronegative.

This clone has only one observation. The chain has TRBV15 and TRBJ2-3; 7 nucleotides line up with TRBD1. This CDR3 spans 15 amino acids. The trim removed 5 bases at V and 2 bases at J, leaving 7 bases unmatched. CDR1 and CDR2 from the germline V gene are LNHNV and YYDKDF (reference sequence). CDR3 amino acids: CATSVRGTFTDTQYF. The DNA for the CDR3 is TGTGCCACCAGCGTCAGGGGGACGTTCACAGATACGCAGTATTTT. Full variable domain (outside the CDR3, taken from reference TRBV15 and TRBJ2-3): DAMVIQNPRYQVTQFGKPVTLSCSQTLNHNVMYWYQQKSSQAPKLLFHYYDKDFNNEADTPDNFQSRRPNTSFCFLDIRSPGLGDTAMYLCATSVRGTFTDTQYFGPGTRLTVL.

The CDR3 bases are TGCGCCAGCAGCTTGCGGGGGGTCAACAAGGATACGCAGTATTTT. Translated, it gives CASSLRGVNKDTQYF. This sequence joins TRBV5-1 and TRBJ2-3, with 7 nucleotides matching TRBD2. J was trimmed by 6 bases and V by 1 base; bases with no gene match: 8. The germline CDR1 and CDR2 sequences are SGHRS and YFSETQ. CDR3 size: 15 residues.

V gene TRBV5-4 combines with J gene TRBJ2-7, with TRBD1 matching 7 bases. Germline values: CDR1 SGHNT, CDR2 YYREEE (reference sequence). The V segment lost 6 bases and the J segment 1 base; nucleotides outside the gene matches: 7. The CDR3 contains 14 residues. The CDR3 DNA follows: TGTGCCAGCACCCTCCGGGACAGATCCTACGAGCAGTACTTC. Its translation is CASTLRDRSYEQYF.

The chain uses TRBV7-9 and TRBJ1-2, with D uncertain. CDR1 SEHNR and CDR2 FQNEAQ come from the germline V gene (reference sequence). The V and J ends lost 5 bases and 5 bases respectively, with 15 bases between them. This CDR3 comprises 14 residues. The CDR3 DNA reads as TGTGCCAGCAGCGGGCCCAGTTGGAAGTATGGCTACACCTTC. Its translation: CASSGPSWKYGYTF.

The chain recombines TRBV7-2 with TRBJ1-1, with 7 bases lining up with TRBD1. The CDR3 is 15 residues long. Per the germline V gene, CDR1 is SGHTA and CDR2 is FQGNSA. Trimming removed 3 bases from V and 8 bases from J; junction bases left unmatched: 12. This chain's CDR3 is CASSFGRGGNHEAFF. The CDR3 DNA reads as TGTGCCAGCAGCTTCGGAAGAGGGGGCAATCACGAAGCTTTCTTT.

This clone was counted once. The chain uses TRBV28 and TRBJ1-2; D perhaps matches TRBD1 (6 bases). V was shortened by 5 bases and J by 5 bases, with 21 bases between the two germline ends. The CDR3 contains 16 residues. Germline V gives CDR1 MDHEN, CDR2 SYDVKM. The CDR3 reads CASSPLSGAASYGYTF. In nucleotides, the CDR3 is TGTGCCAGCAGTCCCCTTTCAGGGGCCGCTAGTTATGGCTACACCTTC.

The chain couples TRBV28 to TRBJ1-5; D remains unclear. The CDR3 runs 15 residues. Germline values: CDR1 MDHEN, CDR2 SYDVKM. With 7 bases removed from V and 7 bases from J, the gap between germline ends came to 20 bases. DNA for the CDR3: TGTGCCAGCACTAAAAGCGGAGGGAACGGACAGCCCCAGCATTTT. This codes for CASTKSGGNGQPQHF.

This chain uses TRBV5-6 with TRBJ2-2, with 7 bases lining up with TRBD1. Germline loops: CDR1 SGHDT, CDR2 YYEEEE. Trimming cost V 4 bases and J 1 base; bases outside gene matches: 7. This CDR3 contains 16 residues. CDR3 amino acids: CASSPTGTVNTGELFF. CDR3 coding DNA: TGTGCCAGCAGCCCAACCGGGACAGTGAACACCGGGGAGCTGTTTTTT.

On this clone: At one end the junction does not follow the germline gene, possibly because of a read error. This chain connects TRBV7-7 to TRBJ2-5; a possible D gene is TRBD1 (6 bases). The CDR3 contains 13 residues. Germline CDR1 is SSHAT and CDR2 is FNYEAQ (reference sequence). The DNA for the CDR3 is TGTGCTAGCAGCTGGACAGCGCAAGAGACCCAGTACTTC. Translating it yields CASSWTAQETQYF.

The gene calls are TRBV9 and TRBJ1-4; TRBD1 agrees at 7 bases. Germline lookup yields CDR1 SGDLS and CDR2 YYNGEE. V shed 3 bases and J 8 bases; nucleotides not matched to a gene: 7. The CDR3 contains 14 residues. The CDR3 DNA is TGTGCCAGCAGCGAGAGGGGGACAGAGGAAAAACTGTTTTTT. Amino acids: CASSERGTEEKLFF.